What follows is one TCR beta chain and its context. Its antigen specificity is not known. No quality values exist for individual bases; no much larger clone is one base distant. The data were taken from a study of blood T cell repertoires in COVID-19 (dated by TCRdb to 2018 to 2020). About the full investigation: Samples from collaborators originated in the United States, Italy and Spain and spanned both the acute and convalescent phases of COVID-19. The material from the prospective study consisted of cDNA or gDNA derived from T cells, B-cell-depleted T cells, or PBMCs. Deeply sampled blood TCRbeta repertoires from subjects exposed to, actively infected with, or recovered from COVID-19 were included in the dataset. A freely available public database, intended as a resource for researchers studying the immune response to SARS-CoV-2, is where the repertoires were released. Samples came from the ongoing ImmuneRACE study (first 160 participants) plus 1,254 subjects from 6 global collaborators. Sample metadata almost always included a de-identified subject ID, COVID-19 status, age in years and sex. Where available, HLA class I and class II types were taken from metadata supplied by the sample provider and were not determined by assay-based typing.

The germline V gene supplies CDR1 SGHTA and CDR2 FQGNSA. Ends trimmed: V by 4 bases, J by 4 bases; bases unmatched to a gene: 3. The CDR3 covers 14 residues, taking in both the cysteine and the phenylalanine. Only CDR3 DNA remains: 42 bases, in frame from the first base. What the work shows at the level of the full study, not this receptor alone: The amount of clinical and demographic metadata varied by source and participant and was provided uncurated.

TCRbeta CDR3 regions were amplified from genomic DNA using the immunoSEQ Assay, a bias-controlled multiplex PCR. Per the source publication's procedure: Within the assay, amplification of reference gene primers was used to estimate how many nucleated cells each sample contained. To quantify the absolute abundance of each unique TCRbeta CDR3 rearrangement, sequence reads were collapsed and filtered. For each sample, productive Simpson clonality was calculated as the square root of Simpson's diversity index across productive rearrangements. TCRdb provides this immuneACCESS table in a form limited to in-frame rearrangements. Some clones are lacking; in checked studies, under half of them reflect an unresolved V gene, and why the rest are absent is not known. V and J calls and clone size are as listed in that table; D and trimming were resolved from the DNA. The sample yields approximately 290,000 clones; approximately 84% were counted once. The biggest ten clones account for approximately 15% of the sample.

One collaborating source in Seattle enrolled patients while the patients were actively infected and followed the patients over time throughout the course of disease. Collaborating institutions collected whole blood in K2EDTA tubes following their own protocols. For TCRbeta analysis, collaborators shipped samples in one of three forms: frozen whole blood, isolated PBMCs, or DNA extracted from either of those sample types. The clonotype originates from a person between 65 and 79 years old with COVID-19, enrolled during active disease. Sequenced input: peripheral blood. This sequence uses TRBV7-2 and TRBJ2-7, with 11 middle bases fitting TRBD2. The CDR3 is CASSSGLAVYEQYF. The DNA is TGTGCCAGCAGCTCGGGACTAGCGGTTTACGAGCAGTACTTC.